One and the same sample provided the 8 T cell receptor beta chains below, sequenced in a study of cytomegalovirus exposure and HLA in healthy donors. Some clones are missing from TCRdb's copy, which holds only in-frame ones; the method was immunoSEQ multiplex PCR. The sample yields about 140,000 clones, 82% seen once. Sequenced material: PBMCs. The receptor source for this set is a man in his thirties or forties in good health and CMV-seropositive.

The chain couples TRBV5-1 to TRBJ2-1; D unclear. Germline CDR1 SGHRS, CDR2 YFSETQ. Trimming cost V 1 base and J 8 bases, with 13 bases left between them. The CDR3 loop spans 14 amino acids. CDR3 amino acids: CASSLQDTADEQFF. DNA of the CDR3: TGCGCCAGCAGCTTGCAGGATACCGCCGATGAGCAGTTCTTC.

Only one count was recorded for this clone. The chain couples TRBV19 to TRBJ2-1; tentatively, D is TRBD1 (6 bases). Germline V CDR1 and CDR2: LNHDA, SQIVND (reference sequence). The CDR3 has 15 residues. Between the trimmed V and J ends, which lost 4 bases and 0 bases, there was a span of 10 bases. CDR3 coding DNA: TGTGCCAGTAGTACATACAGGGTCTCCTACAATGAGCAGTTCTTC. This gives the protein CASSTYRVSYNEQFF.

In this sample, this clone turned up a few times. As DNA, the CDR3 is TGTGCCAGCAGAGATAGCGGGAGGCTCCAAGAGACCCAGTACTTC. It codes for CASRDSGRLQETQYF. V usage is TRBV7-6 and J usage is TRBJ2-5, with 10 bases fitting TRBD2. The CDR3 is 15 amino acids. The V and J ends lost 6 bases and 1 base, in that order; junction bases with no gene match: 5. Germline loops: CDR1 SGHVS, CDR2 FNYEAQ.

With respect to this clone: The sample has other DNA sequences that encode this CDR3 too. The rearrangement joins TRBV30 to TRBJ1-3; no definite D call. CDR1 is GTSNPN, CDR2 SVGIG, per germline (reference sequence). The V end was cut by 3 bases, the J end by 1 base, with 7 bases between. The CDR3 is 13 residues long. CDR3 bases: TGTGCCTGGAGCGCCGGGTCTGGAAACACCATATATTTT. Residues: CAWSAGSGNTIYF.

This chain uses TRBV10-3 with TRBJ1-5; 8 nucleotides match TRBD1. Germline values: CDR1 ENHRY, CDR2 SYGVKD. The ends lost 6 bases at V and 2 bases at J; junction bases unmatched: 15. The CDR3 extends over 18 amino acids. CDR3 region: CAISQDRDRRIGNQPQHF. The CDR3 DNA follows: TGTGCCATCAGCCAAGACCGGGACAGGCGGATCGGCAATCAGCCCCAGCATTTT.

The chain is built from TRBV6-5 and TRBJ1-1; no clear D. V shed 2 bases and J shed 6 bases, with 7 bases lying between them. The CDR3 extends over 12 amino acids. The germline gives CDR1 MNHEY, CDR2 SVGAGI. This chain's CDR3 is CASSYGGPEAFF. The CDR3 nucleotides are TGTGCCAGCAGTTACGGAGGACCTGAAGCTTTCTTT.

The chain joins TRBV7-2 to TRBJ1-2, with a weak D call TRBD1 (5 bases). Germline CDR1 is SGHTA and CDR2 is FQGNSA. V was shortened by 2 bases and J by 1 base, with 8 bases between the two germline ends. This CDR3 is 14 amino acids long. CDR3 sequence reads: CASSLWTNNYGYTF. In nucleotides, the CDR3 is TGTGCCAGCAGCTTATGGACAAATAACTATGGCTACACCTTC. The complete variable domain, with remaining parts taken from reference TRBV7-2 and TRBJ1-2, reads GAGVSQSPSNKVTEKGKDVELRCDPISGHTALYWYRQSLGQGLEFLIYFQGNSAPDKSGLPSDRFSAERTGGSVSTLTIQRTQQEDSAVYLCASSLWTNNYGYTFGSGTRLTVV.

The V and J genes are TRBV10-3 and TRBJ2-2; tentative D call: TRBD2 (6 bases). Germline V gene data show CDR1 as ENHRY and CDR2 as SYGVKD. The length of the CDR3 is 14 residues. Trimming removed 8 bases at V and 2 bases at J, with 12 bases between. The CDR3 protein is CAIGRGLNTGELFF. For the CDR3, the DNA is TGTGCCATCGGGCGTGGACTAAACACCGGGGAGCTGTTTTTT.